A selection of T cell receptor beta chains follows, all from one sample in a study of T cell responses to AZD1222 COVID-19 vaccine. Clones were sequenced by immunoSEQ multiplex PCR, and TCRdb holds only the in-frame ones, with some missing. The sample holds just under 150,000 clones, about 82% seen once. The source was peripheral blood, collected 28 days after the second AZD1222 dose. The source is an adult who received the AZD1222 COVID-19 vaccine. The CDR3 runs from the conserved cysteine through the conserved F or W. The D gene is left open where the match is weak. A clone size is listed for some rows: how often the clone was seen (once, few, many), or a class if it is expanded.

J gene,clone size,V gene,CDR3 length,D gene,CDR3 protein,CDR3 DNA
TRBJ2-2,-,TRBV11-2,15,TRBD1,CASSSGTGYTGELFF,TGTGCCAGCAGCTCTGGGACAGGCTACACCGGGGAGCTGTTTTTT
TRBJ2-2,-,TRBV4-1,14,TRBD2,CASSQLSGVGELFF,TGCGCCAGCAGCCAACTGAGCGGGGTCGGGGAGCTGTTTTTT
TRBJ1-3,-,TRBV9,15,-,CASSPQGSSGNTIYF,TGTGCCAGCAGCCCCCAGGGGAGCTCTGGAAACACCATATATTTT
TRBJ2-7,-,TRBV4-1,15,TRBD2,CASSQISGIAFEQYF,TGCGCCAGCAGCCAAATTAGCGGGATCGCCTTCGAGCAGTACTTC
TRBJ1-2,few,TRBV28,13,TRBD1,CASSRGQGTGYTF,TGTGCCAGCAGTCGTGGACAGGGCACTGGCTACACCTTC
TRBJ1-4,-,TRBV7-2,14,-,CASRSSEPNEKLFF,TGTGCCAGCAGATCATCTGAGCCAAATGAAAAACTGTTTTTT
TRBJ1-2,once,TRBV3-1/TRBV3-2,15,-,CASSQDFSGEDSYTF,TGTGCCAGCAGCCAAGATTTTTCGGGGGAGGATAGCTACACCTTC
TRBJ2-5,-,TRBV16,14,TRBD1,CASSPEDRQETQYF,TGTGCCAGCAGCCCTGAGGACAGGCAGGAGACCCAGTACTTC
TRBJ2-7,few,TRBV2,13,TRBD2,CASMRGSTYEQYF,TGTGCCAGCATGCGCGGGAGTACCTACGAGCAGTACTTC
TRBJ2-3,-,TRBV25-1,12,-,CASNSGTDTQYF,TGTGCCAGCAATAGCGGCACAGATACGCAGTATTTT
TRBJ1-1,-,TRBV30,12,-,CAWSWEGAEAFF,TGTGCCTGGAGTTGGGAGGGAGCTGAAGCTTTCTTT
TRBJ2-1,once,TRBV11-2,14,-,CASSLDPGRDEQFF,TGTGCCAGCAGCTTAGACCCTGGGAGAGATGAGCAGTTCTTC
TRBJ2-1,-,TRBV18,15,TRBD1,CASSPGQGFDNEQFF,TGTGCCAGCTCACCTGGACAGGGGTTTGACAATGAGCAGTTCTTC
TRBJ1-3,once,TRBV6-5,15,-,CASSYNRQGGNTIYF,TGTGCCAGCAGTTACAATCGTCAGGGAGGAAACACCATATATTTT
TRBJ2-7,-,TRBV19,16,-,CASSMAGRGTYYEQYF,TGTGCCAGTAGTATGGCGGGAAGGGGAACCTACTACGAGCAGTACTTC
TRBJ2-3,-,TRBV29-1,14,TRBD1,CSVEGGTGADTQYF,TGCAGCGTTGAAGGCGGGACAGGGGCCGATACGCAGTATTTT
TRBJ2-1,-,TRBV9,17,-,CASSVVASTVTYNEQFF,TGTGCCAGCAGCGTAGTGGCTAGCACGGTGACCTACAATGAGCAGTTCTTC
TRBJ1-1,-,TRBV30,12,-,CAWSLPTLEAFF,TGTGCCTGGAGTCTCCCTACTCTTGAAGCTTTCTTT
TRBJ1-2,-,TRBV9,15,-,CASSVSADGYYGYTF,TGTGCCAGCAGCGTAAGCGCGGACGGATACTATGGCTACACCTTC
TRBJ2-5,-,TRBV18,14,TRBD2,CASSLAGAQETQYF,TGTGCCAGCTCCCTAGCGGGGGCCCAAGAGACCCAGTACTTC
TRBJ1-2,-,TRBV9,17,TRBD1,CASSPEGGSGTGYGYTF,TGTGCCAGCAGCCCGGAGGGAGGATCCGGGACAGGGTATGGCTACACCTTC
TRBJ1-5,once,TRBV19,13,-,CASSIDPVQPQHF,TGTGCCAGTAGTATAGATCCGGTTCAGCCCCAGCATTTT
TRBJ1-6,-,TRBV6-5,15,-,CASSYSQGYNSPLHF,TGTGCCAGCAGTTACTCGCAGGGGTATAATTCACCCCTCCACTTT
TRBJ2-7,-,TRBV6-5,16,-,CASSYSGGPSSYEQYF,TGTGCCAGCAGTTACTCGGGGGGACCTAGCTCCTACGAGCAGTACTTC
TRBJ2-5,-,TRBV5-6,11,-,CASSLAETQYF,TGTGCCAGCAGCTTGGCAGAGACCCAGTACTTC
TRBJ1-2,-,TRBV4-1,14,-,CASSPVRGNYGYTF,TGCGCCAGCAGCCCCGTAAGGGGGAACTATGGCTACACCTTC
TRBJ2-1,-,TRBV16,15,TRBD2,CASSPPFAGGPRMFF,TGTGCCAGCAGCCCCCCTTTCGCGGGAGGGCCTAGGATGTTCTTC
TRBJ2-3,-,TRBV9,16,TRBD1,CASSPTDRGDADTQYF,TGTGCCAGCAGCCCAACAGACAGGGGAGACGCAGATACGCAGTATTTT
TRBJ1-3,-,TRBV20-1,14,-,CSASIGGSGNTIYF,TGCAGTGCCAGTATCGGGGGCTCTGGAAACACCATATATTTT
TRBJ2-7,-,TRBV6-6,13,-,CASSYSYGYEQYF,TGTGCCAGCAGTTACTCGTACGGCTACGAGCAGTACTTC
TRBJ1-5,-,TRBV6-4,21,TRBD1,CASSDSLDATGGAGSNQPQHF,TGTGCCAGCAGTGACAGCTTGGATGCGACAGGGGGCGCGGGCAGCAATCAGCCCCAGCATTTT
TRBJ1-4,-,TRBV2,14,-,CASSDQGLNEKLFF,TGTGCCAGCAGTGATCAGGGGTTGAATGAAAAACTGTTTTTT
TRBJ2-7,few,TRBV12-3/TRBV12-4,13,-,CASSFGSLTEQYF,TGTGCCAGCAGTTTCGGGTCCCTAACCGAGCAGTACTTC
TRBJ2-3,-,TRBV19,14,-,CASSIGIAEDTQYF,TGTGCCAGTAGTATTGGGATAGCGGAAGATACGCAGTATTTT
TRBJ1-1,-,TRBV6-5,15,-,CASSYEAAGNTEAFF,TGTGCCAGCAGTTACGAGGCAGCCGGGAACACTGAAGCTTTCTTT
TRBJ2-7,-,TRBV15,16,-,CATSRDLLAFTHEQYF,TGTGCCACCAGCAGAGATCTGCTAGCGTTCACCCACGAGCAGTACTTC
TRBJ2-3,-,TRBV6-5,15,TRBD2,CASSWTSEGTDTQYF,TGTGCCAGCAGCTGGACTAGCGAGGGCACAGATACGCAGTATTTT
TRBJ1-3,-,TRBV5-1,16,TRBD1,CASSLGTGAVGNTIYF,TGCGCCAGCAGCTTGGGCACAGGGGCGGTTGGAAACACCATATATTTT
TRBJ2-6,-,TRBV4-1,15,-,CASNPTDYGANVLTF,TGCGCCAGCAACCCGACAGATTACGGGGCCAACGTCCTGACTTTC
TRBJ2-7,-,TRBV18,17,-,CASSPPGRDLSSYEQYF,TGTGCCAGCTCACCACCGGGCAGAGACTTGAGCTCCTACGAGCAGTACTTC
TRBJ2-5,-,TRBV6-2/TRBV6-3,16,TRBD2,CASSYSSGSVQETQYF,TGTGCCAGCAGTTACTCAAGCGGGAGCGTTCAAGAGACCCAGTACTTC
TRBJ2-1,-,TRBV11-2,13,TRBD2,CASSFREDNEQFF,TGTGCCAGCAGCTTCCGGGAGGACAATGAGCAGTTCTTC
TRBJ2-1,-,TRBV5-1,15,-,CASSSTRSSYNEQFF,TGCGCCAGCAGCTCCACCCGGAGCTCCTACAATGAGCAGTTCTTC
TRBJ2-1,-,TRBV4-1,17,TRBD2,CASSPLASGREDNEQFF,TGCGCCAGCAGCCCCCTCGCTAGCGGGAGGGAAGACAATGAGCAGTTCTTC
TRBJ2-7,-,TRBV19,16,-,CASSIEGQGRPGEQYF,TGTGCCAGTAGTATAGAAGGCCAGGGGCGACCAGGCGAGCAGTACTTC
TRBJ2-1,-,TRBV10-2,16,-,CASSEGLLTSYNEQFF,TGCGCCAGCAGTGAGGGTCTCCTCACCTCCTACAATGAGCAGTTCTTC